Only one count was recorded for the clone carrying this T cell receptor (beta chain). The data originate from a study of blood T cell repertoires in COVID-19. Study context: The United States, Italy and Spain provided the acute and convalescent COVID-19 samples.

The V end lost 5 bases, the J end lost 5 bases, and 12 bases lay between the germline ends. The CDR3 runs to 14 residues. CDR1 is SGHAT, CDR2 FQNNGV, per germline. Data came from immunoSEQ multiplex PCR; TCRdb stores just in-frame clones and leaves some out. The table shows 110,000 or so clones, with roughly 80% occurring only once. The clonotype was recovered from a man aged 50-59 years with acute or convalescent COVID-19. This chain connects TRBV11-2 to TRBJ2-2; maybe TRBD1 (6 bases). The sample consisted of peripheral blood. CDR3 nucleotide sequence: TGTGCCAGCAGCGTGAACAGGGAGACCGGGGAGCTGTTTTTT. Amino acid sequence: CASSVNRETGELFF.